The 4 T cell receptor beta chains listed next were all sequenced from one sample in a study of spatial heterogeneity in lung cancer (dated by TCRdb to the late 2010s). General study outcomes and caveats: The number of expanded intratumoral alpha and beta TCRs correlated with the tumor nonsynonymous mutation count.

The receptor library was made with 5' RACE. Sequencing used a NextSeq 500. The public reads were reprocessed in TCRdb via fastp at Q25 and MiXCR, keeping in-frame beta chains. Identical CDR3 protein sequences are pooled into one entry, listed with their most common genes and DNA. In this sample the table shows under 4,000 distinct CDR3 sequences, 5.9% of which occur a single time. More than 12% of the sample goes to the ten largest clones. These TCRs' antigens remain unknown. In the paper's terms, the time point label means: sample taken at primary tumor resection. The sequenced sample was lung tumor tissue, obtained at surgery. The receptors were sampled from a male donor with early-stage non-small cell lung cancer.

This clonotype rates as medium-sized. The chain combines TRBV5-4 with TRBJ2-5; D is possibly TRBD1 or TRBD2 (5 bases each). V was cut by 3 bases and J by 1 base, with 10 bases left in between. The CDR3 is 14 amino acids. From germline, CDR1 is SGHNT and CDR2 YYREEE (reference sequence). The CDR3 region is CASSSGTLQETQYF. As DNA, the CDR3 is TGTGCCAGCAGCTCTGGGACCCTCCAAGAGACCCAGTACTTC.

This clonotype occurred many times. The chain is built from TRBV30 and TRBJ1-2; TRBD1 is a possible D gene (5 bases). Germline V gene lookup returns CDR1 GTSNPN and CDR2 SVGIG (reference sequence). The CDR3 loop spans 15 amino acids. Trimming pared 3 bases from V and 2 bases from J, leaving 16 bases between. This CDR3 is CAWRASGGGNYGYTF. The CDR3 DNA sequence: TGTGCCTGGAGGGCTTCTGGGGGAGGAAACTATGGCTACACCTTC.

This clonotype is deemed medium-sized. The CDR3 sequence: CASTVGTSGTGELFF. CDR3 in DNA: TGTGCCAGCACCGTAGGGACTAGCGGCACCGGGGAGCTGTTTTTT. J is TRBJ2-2 and V is TRBV5-4; TRBD2 matches 11 bases. V lost 6 bases and J lost 4; bases outside the gene matches: 5. The germline gives CDR1 SGHNT, CDR2 YYREEE (reference sequence). The CDR3 sequence is 15 residues long.

In its sample, this clonotype ranks as medium-sized. This rearrangement joins TRBV29-1 to TRBJ2-3; the D gene could be TRBD1 or TRBD2 (5 bases each). Germline lookup yields CDR1 SQVTM and CDR2 ANQGSEA. CDR3 length: 14 amino acids. Trimming removed 3 bases from V and 2 bases from J, with 12 bases in between. CDR3 protein: CSVEGDLHTDTQYF. The CDR3 region has the DNA TGCAGCGTTGAGGGGGATCTCCACACAGATACGCAGTATTTT.